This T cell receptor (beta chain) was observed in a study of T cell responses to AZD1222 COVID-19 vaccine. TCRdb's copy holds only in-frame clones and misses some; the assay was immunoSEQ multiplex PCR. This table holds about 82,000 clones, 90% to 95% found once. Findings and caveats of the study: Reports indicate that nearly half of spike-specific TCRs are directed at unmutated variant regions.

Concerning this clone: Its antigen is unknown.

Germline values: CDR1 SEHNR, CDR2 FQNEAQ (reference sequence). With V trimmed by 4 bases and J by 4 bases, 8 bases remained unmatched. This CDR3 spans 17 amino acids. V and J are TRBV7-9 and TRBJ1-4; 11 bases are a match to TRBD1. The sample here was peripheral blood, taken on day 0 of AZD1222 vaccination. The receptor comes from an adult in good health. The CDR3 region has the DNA TGTGCCAGCAGCTACCCGGACAGGGGGCTTGGTAATGAAAAACTGTTTTTT. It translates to CASSYPDRGLGNEKLFF.